The present T cell receptor beta chain was sequenced within a study of T cells in Graves' hyperthyroidism and ophthalmopathy. Study-wide context: It was at initial diagnosis, before any treatment, that peripheral blood was collected.

V dropped 0 bases and J dropped 3; count of bases not matched to a gene: 8. Germline CDR1 LGHNA, CDR2 YNFKEQ. This CDR3 region has 19 residues. Uncontrolled infection, other autoimmune disease, pregnancy and lactation each barred patients from inclusion. The blood specimen was taken at initial hyperthyroidism diagnosis, before any ophthalmopathy symptoms. What was amplified from RNA transcripts were TCR beta CDR3 regions. HTBI primers were used for first-round RT-PCR of the TCR CDR3. TCRdb itself ran the multiplex PCR reads through MiXCR, one entry per CDR3 protein. The data show some 600,000 distinct CDR3 sequences, approximately 13% seen once.

V gene TRBV4-2 combines with J gene TRBJ2-2; 12 bases line up with TRBD2. The sequenced sample was blood. The clonotype was recovered from a woman in her twenties or thirties with Graves' hyperthyroidism that later progressed to Graves' ophthalmopathy. Here the CDR3 DNA reads TGTGCCAGCAGCCAAGAACTAGCGGGAGGACGGGGCTACACCGGGGAGCTGTTTTTT. Translation: CASSQELAGGRGYTGELFF.